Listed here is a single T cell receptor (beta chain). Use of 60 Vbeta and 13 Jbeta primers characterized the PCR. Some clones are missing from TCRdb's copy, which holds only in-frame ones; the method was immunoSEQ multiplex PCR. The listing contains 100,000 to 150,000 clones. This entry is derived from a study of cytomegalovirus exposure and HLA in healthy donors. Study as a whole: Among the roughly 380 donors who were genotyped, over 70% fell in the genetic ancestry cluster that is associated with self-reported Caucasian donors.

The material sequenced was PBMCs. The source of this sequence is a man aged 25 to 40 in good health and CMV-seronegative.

CDR3 bases: TGTGCCACCAGCAGCCGACGGCCTTGGCGGGAGGGCCCGGTCGAGCAGTACTTC. Translating gives CATSSRRPWREGPVEQYF. The V call is TRBV15, the J call TRBJ2-7; 9 bases align to TRBD2. V lost 3 bases and J lost 6; bases outside the gene matches: 18. Looked up from germline, CDR1 is LNHNV and CDR2 is YYDKDF (reference sequence). CDR3 length equals 18 residues.